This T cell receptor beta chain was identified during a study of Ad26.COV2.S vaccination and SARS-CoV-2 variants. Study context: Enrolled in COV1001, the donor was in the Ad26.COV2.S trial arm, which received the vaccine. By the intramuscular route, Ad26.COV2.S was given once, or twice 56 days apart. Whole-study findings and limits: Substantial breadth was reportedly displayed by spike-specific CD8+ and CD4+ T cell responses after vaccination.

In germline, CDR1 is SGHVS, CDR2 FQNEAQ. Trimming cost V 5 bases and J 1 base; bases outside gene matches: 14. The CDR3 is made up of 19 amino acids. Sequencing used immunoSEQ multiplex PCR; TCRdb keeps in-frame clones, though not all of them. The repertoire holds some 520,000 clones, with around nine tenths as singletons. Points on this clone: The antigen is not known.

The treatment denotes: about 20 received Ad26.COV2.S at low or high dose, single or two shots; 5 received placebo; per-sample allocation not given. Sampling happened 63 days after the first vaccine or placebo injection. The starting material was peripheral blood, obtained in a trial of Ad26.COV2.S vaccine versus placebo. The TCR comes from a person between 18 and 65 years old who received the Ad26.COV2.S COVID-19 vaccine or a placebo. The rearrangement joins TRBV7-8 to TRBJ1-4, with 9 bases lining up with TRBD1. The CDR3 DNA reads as TGTGCCAGCAGCCCCAACCCCCCGACAGGGGGGAAAACTAATGAAAAACTGTTTTTT. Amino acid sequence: CASSPNPPTGGKTNEKLFF.